This record concerns one T cell receptor (beta chain) sequence. Germline CDR1 reads LNHDA; CDR2 reads SQIVND (reference sequence). The trim removed 5 bases at V and 6 bases at J, leaving 15 bases unmatched. The CDR3 spans 17 residues. This sample was included in a study of blood T cell repertoires in COVID-19. The method was immunoSEQ multiplex PCR; TCRdb's version includes in-frame clones alone and lacks a portion of them. In the table there are about 210,000 clones, around 92% of which are singletons. The sequencing input was peripheral blood. The source is a young man with acute or convalescent COVID-19. This chain links TRBV19 with TRBJ2-2, with TRBD2 matching over 7 bases. CDR3 region: CASSAPPGGISPGELFF. In DNA, the CDR3 is TGTGCCAGTAGTGCTCCCCCGGGGGGAATTAGTCCCGGGGAGCTGTTTTTT.